Only one count was recorded for the clone carrying this T cell receptor (beta chain). The antigen is undetermined. Researchers ran the PCR with 60 Vbeta and 13 Jbeta primers. The method was immunoSEQ multiplex PCR; TCRdb's version includes in-frame clones alone and lacks a portion of them. The repertoire has about 130,000 clones, approximately 80% of them found once; the top ten carry roughly 4.2%. V shed 3 bases and J 2 bases; nucleotides not matched to a gene: 5. The CDR3 covers 14 residues. Germline V gene lookup returns CDR1 GTSNPN and CDR2 SVGIG (reference sequence). The entry originates in a study of cytomegalovirus exposure and HLA in healthy donors. Study-level results: Further analysis was carried out later, and it showed several of the most significant clusters appearing linked to common viral pathogens.

The V call is TRBV30, the J call TRBJ1-2, with 8 bases that match TRBD1. This TCR came from a male donor in good health and CMV-seropositive. The material sequenced was PBMCs. This CDR3 is CAWRGTGKNYGYTF. Here the CDR3 DNA reads TGTGCCTGGAGGGGGACAGGCAAAAACTATGGCTACACCTTC.